The entry below describes one T cell receptor (beta chain). Researchers ran the PCR with 60 Vbeta and 13 Jbeta primers. TCRdb's table, derived via immunoSEQ multiplex PCR, lists solely in-frame clones and lacks some. Of 150,000 or so clones in the sample, 79% were seen once. These data come from a study of cytomegalovirus exposure and HLA in healthy donors. This CDR3 comprises 18 residues. V shed 1 base, J shed 8 bases, and the junction held 14 bases outside the gene matches. Germline CDR1 is LNHNV and CDR2 is YYDKDF (reference sequence). The specimen was PBMCs. The V gene is TRBV15, the J gene TRBJ1-4, with TRBD1 matching 9 bases. The receptor comes from a man under 40 in good health and CMV-seropositive. The DNA for the CDR3 is TGTGCCACCAGCAGAGCTTGGGGGCGGGGACAGGGAAACGAAAAACTGTTTTTT. The encoded protein is CATSRAWGRGQGNEKLFF.